These 3 T cell receptor beta chains share one sample of origin, sequenced in a study of blood T cell repertoires in COVID-19. This table comes from immunoSEQ multiplex PCR, and its TCRdb copy is limited to in-frame clones, with some not included. This sample has tens of thousands of clones; around 86% occur once, and the top ten carry 2% to 2.5%. Source material: peripheral blood. These receptor sequences come from a woman older than 75 with COVID-19, enrolled during active disease.

The rearrangement joins TRBV27 to TRBJ1-6; no firm D call. Per the germline V gene, CDR1 is MNHEY and CDR2 is SMNVEV (reference sequence). The CDR3 length is 13 residues. The germline V and J ends were trimmed by 8 bases and 5 bases, with 10 bases remaining between them. CDR3 DNA: TGTGCCAGCGGGCGGCGGGATAATTCACCCCTCCACTTT. It encodes CASGRRDNSPLHF.

The chain recombines TRBV5-1 with TRBJ2-7; D is perhaps TRBD1 (6 bases). The CDR3 covers 14 residues. CDR1 is SGHRS and CDR2 is YFSETQ in the germline V gene. V was shortened by 1 base and J by 3 bases, with 11 bases between the two germline ends. The CDR3 protein is CASSLRDTYYEQYF. CDR3 coding DNA: TGCGCCAGCAGCTTGAGGGACACATACTACGAGCAGTACTTC.

The chain joins TRBV6-5 to TRBJ1-5, with 7 bases that match TRBD1. The CDR3 is made up of 14 amino acids. Germline V gives CDR1 MNHEY, CDR2 SVGAGI. Losses at the gene ends were 6 bases for V and 4 bases for J; bases not matched to a gene: 6. DNA for the CDR3: TGTGCCAGCAGAAACAGGGGAGAGAATCAGCCCCAGCATTTT. It codes for CASRNRGENQPQHF.